What follows describes a single T cell receptor (beta chain). The sample originates from a study of beta chain features in type 1 diabetes. Trimming pared 0 bases from V and 0 bases from J, leaving 10 bases between. CDR3 length equals 16 residues. Germline V gene lookup returns CDR1 SGHDT and CDR2 YYEEEE. Sequencing targeted expressed TCRB transcripts, as all isolated RNA had been reverse transcribed. The study sequenced naive, central memory and regulatory T cell samples to an average of approximately 3.5 million reads. TCRdb keeps only in-frame clones here, not all; method: immunoSEQ multiplex PCR. This sample yields roughly 450,000 clones, of which over 11% are seen a single time; under 0.04% belongs to the top ten.

The sample taken for sequencing was naive CD4+ T cells from blood. This receptor was taken from a man aged 30 to 45 in good health. V usage is TRBV5-6 and J usage is TRBJ2-4; D is unclear. The CDR3 DNA reads as TGTGCCAGCAGCTTGGGGCATAAACTAGCCAAAAACATTCAGTACTTC. Translation: CASSLGHKLAKNIQYF.